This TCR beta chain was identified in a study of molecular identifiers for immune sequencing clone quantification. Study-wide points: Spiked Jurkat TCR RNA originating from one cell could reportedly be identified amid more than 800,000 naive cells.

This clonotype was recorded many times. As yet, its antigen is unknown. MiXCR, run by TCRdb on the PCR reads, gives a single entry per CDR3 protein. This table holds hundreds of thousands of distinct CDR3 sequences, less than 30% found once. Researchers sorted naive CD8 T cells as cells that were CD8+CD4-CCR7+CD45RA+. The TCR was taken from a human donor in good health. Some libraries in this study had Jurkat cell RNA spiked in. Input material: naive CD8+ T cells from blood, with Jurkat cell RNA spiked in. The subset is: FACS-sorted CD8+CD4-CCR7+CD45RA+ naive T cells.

CDR3 protein: CASSPTGPPYEQYF. The CDR3, as DNA: TGTGCCAGCAGCCCAACGGGACCCCCGTACGAGCAGTACTTC. This rearrangement joins TRBV7-2 to TRBJ2-7; D possibly matches TRBD1 or TRBD2 (5 bases each). The CDR3 is made up of 14 amino acids. Germline values: CDR1 SGHTA, CDR2 FQGNSA. The ends were cut back, 5 bases at V and 4 bases at J, with 15 bases in the middle.